These T cell receptor beta chains were read from a single sample in a study of blood T cell repertoires in COVID-19. Only in-frame clones appear in the TCRdb table, and some are missing; sequencing was by immunoSEQ multiplex PCR. This sample has about 250,000 clones, with 75% to 85% found just once. The material sequenced was peripheral blood. These receptors came from a woman in her 70s with acute or convalescent COVID-19. Both conserved end residues are part of each CDR3. The D gene is left open where the match is weak. Size tells how often a clone was seen (once, few, many) or the class of an expanded clone, and some rows leave it out.

>14|TRBD1|TRBV27|.|TRBJ1-3
TGTGCCAGCAAGACAGGGGAGGCTGGAAACACCATATATTTT
CASKTGEAGNTIYF
>14|TRBD1|TRBV10-3|.|TRBJ2-5
TGTGCCATCAGTGAGGCAGGGGGCGGGGAGACCCAGTACTTC
CAISEAGGGETQYF
>15|.|TRBV28|.|TRBJ1-5
TGTGCCAGCATCTCGGGGACTAATAGCAATCAGCCCCAGCATTTT
CASISGTNSNQPQHF
>15|.|TRBV7-9|.|TRBJ1-4
TGTGCCAGCAGCTTAGTGGAAGGGGCGGAGGAAAAACTGTTTTTT
CASSLVEGAEEKLFF
>18|.|TRBV28|once|TRBJ1-4
TGTGCCAGCAGCTCAAACTTAGGCCAGGGCTGGGGCAATGAAAAACTGTTTTTT
CASSSNLGQGWGNEKLFF
>15|.|TRBV10-3|.|TRBJ1-1
TGTGCCATCAAAAAACAGGGACCTACGAACACTGAAGCTTTCTTT
CAIKKQGPTNTEAFF
>15|TRBD1|TRBV11-2|.|TRBJ1-2
TGTGCCAGCAGCTTAACGGGACAGTCTGGCTATGGCTACACCTTC
CASSLTGQSGYGYTF
>14|TRBD1|TRBV19|.|TRBJ2-7
TGTGCCAGTAGTCCCCGGGACAGGGGGAGGGAGCAGTACTTC
CASSPRDRGREQYF
>14|TRBD1|TRBV7-9|.|TRBJ1-1
TGTGCCAGCAGCCCGCGGACAGGGGAAACTGAAGCTTTCTTT
CASSPRTGETEAFF
>13|.|TRBV3-1/TRBV3-2|many|TRBJ1-1
TGTGCCAGCAGCCCCAGAAGGGGGAATGAAGCTTTCTTT
CASSPRRGNEAFF
>15|.|TRBV19|.|TRBJ1-1
TGTGCCAGTAGTATCTTCAGGGACATGGGCACTGAAGCTTTCTTT
CASSIFRDMGTEAFF
>14|TRBD1|TRBV18|.|TRBJ1-2
TGTGCCAGCTCACCAAACAGGGGGGACTATGGCTACACCTTC
CASSPNRGDYGYTF
>12|.|TRBV5-6|.|TRBJ2-7
TGTGCCAGCAGCTTGGTTTCTTACGAGCAGTACTTC
CASSLVSYEQYF
>13|.|TRBV5-1|few|TRBJ2-5
TGCGCCAGCAGGGTTGGTAGCCAAGAGACCCAGTACTTC
CASRVGSQETQYF
>12|.|TRBV18|.|TRBJ1-1
TGTGCCAGCTCACTCCTAACTTCTGAAGCTTTCTTT
CASSLLTSEAFF
>14|TRBD1|TRBV2|.|TRBJ1-1
TGTGCCAGCAGAGTGACAGGGAGTGGGACTGAAGCTTTCTTT
CASRVTGSGTEAFF
>13|TRBD1|TRBV18|.|TRBJ1-2
TGTGCCAGCTCCCGGGACAGAACGATGGGCTACACCTTC
CASSRDRTMGYTF
>14|TRBD1|TRBV2|.|TRBJ2-3
TGTGCCAGCATCTCAGGGGGCATGGAAGATACGCAGTATTTT
CASISGGMEDTQYF
>15|.|TRBV6-5|.|TRBJ1-3
TGTGCCAGCAGGGCGACAGCCTACTCTGGAAACACCATATATTTT
CASRATAYSGNTIYF
>12|.|TRBV30|.|TRBJ1-2
TGTGCCTGGAGTTGGGCCCTTGATGGCTACACCTTC
CAWSWALDGYTF
>14|TRBD1|TRBV5-5|.|TRBJ1-6
TGTGCCAGCAGCACGGGGACAGTAAATTCACCCCTCCACTTT
CASSTGTVNSPLHF
>14|.|TRBV2|.|TRBJ1-6
TGTGCCAGCAGTCCCAACTCCTATAATTCACCCCTCCACTTT
CASSPNSYNSPLHF
>16|TRBD1|TRBV7-8|.|TRBJ2-7
TGTGCCAGCAGCTTAATGGCCGGGACAGGGGGCCCCGAGCAGTACTTC
CASSLMAGTGGPEQYF
>16|.|TRBV4-2|.|TRBJ1-5
TGTGCCAGCAGCCATGGCCAGGACAGCCTCAATCAGCCCCAGCATTTT
CASSHGQDSLNQPQHF
>16|.|TRBV29-1|.|TRBJ2-1
TGCAGCGGAACTATGGGGGGACTTCTTACCTACAATGAGCAGTTCTTC
CSGTMGGLLTYNEQFF
>14|.|TRBV7-2|.|TRBJ1-4
TGTGCCAGCAGCGTCGGGATGAGGAATGAAAAACTGTTTTTT
CASSVGMRNEKLFF
>15|.|TRBV28|few|TRBJ1-5
TGTGCCAGCAGTTTCCCGACGGGAAGCAATCAGCCCCAGCATTTT
CASSFPTGSNQPQHF
>15|.|TRBV6-4|.|TRBJ2-2
TGTGCCAGCAGTGACGTAGCGACGAACACCGGGGAGCTGTTTTTT
CASSDVATNTGELFF
>12|.|TRBV6-5|.|TRBJ2-1
TGTGCCAGCAGTTCTGATAGCAATGAGCAGTTCTTC
CASSSDSNEQFF
>15|.|TRBV9|.|TRBJ1-4
TGTGCCAGCAGCGGACGGGGTTTATTTAATGAAAAACTGTTTTTT
CASSGRGLFNEKLFF
>14|TRBD1|TRBV18|.|TRBJ1-1
TGTGCCAGCTCAAGGGACAGGGGGAGCACTGAAGCTTTCTTT
CASSRDRGSTEAFF